This entry concerns a single TCR beta chain. Antigen: not known. Expressed TCRB transcripts got sequenced, as all isolated RNA was reverse transcribed. Sequenced by immunoSEQ multiplex PCR; TCRdb stores in-frame clones only, minus some. Among 600,000 to 750,000 clones listed, 12% were seen once. This entry comes from a study of beta chain features in type 1 diabetes. Whole-study findings and limits: Shorter TCRB CDR3s, moderately but significantly so, were found in Type 1 diabetes patients in all four CD4+ subsets. A cDNA-based sequencing approach could over-represent cells with high TCR expression.

This CDR3 is 14 amino acids long. The junction had 4 bases not matched to a gene; V was cut back by 2 bases and J by 7 bases. Germline CDR1 reads GTSNPN; CDR2 reads SVGIG (reference sequence). Sequenced sample: naive CD4+ T cells from blood. The receptor's source is a man aged 30-40 years with type 1 diabetes. V and J are TRBV30 and TRBJ1-4; 10 bases match TRBD1. CDR3 DNA sequence: TGTGCCTGGAGTCCGGGACAGGGGCGTGAAAAACTGTTTTTT. As protein: CAWSPGQGREKLFF.